Presented here are 31 T cell receptor beta chains from one specimen sequenced in a study of CD8 T cells in Susac syndrome. Roughly 0.45 to 1 ug RNA was reverse transcribed with random hexamers. TCRdb called the immunoSEQ multiplex PCR reads again in MiXCR, with one record for every CDR3 protein. The data show about 150,000 distinct CDR3 sequences, about 94% seen once. Sequenced sample: CD8+ T cells from PBMCs. These receptors came from a human donor with multiple sclerosis.

The CDR3 is CSASSVRDSNQPQHF. The CDR3, as DNA: TGCAGTGCTAGCTCCGTCAGGGATAGCAATCAGCCCCAGCATTTT. The chain uses TRBV20-1 and TRBJ1-5; D perhaps matches TRBD1 (5 bases). The CDR3 runs to 15 residues. CDR1 and CDR2 from the germline V gene are DFQATT and SNEGSKA (reference sequence). V lost 3 bases and J 0 bases, leaving 12 bases between the germline ends.

This chain connects TRBV15 to TRBJ1-4; the D is unclear. Germline V gene sequence: CDR1 LNHNV, CDR2 YYDKDF (reference sequence). The CDR3 spans 15 residues. V was shortened by 0 bases and J by 0 bases, with 5 bases between the two germline ends. The CDR3 DNA sequence: TGTGCCACCAGCAGAGATCTATCAACTAATGAAAAACTGTTTTTT. As protein: CATSRDLSTNEKLFF.

The chain carries TRBV27 and TRBJ2-3; the D gene is possibly TRBD2 (6 bases). This CDR3 region has 16 residues. Trimming stripped 5 bases from V and 5 bases from J, with 20 bases between. The germline CDR1 and CDR2 sequences are MNHEY and SMNVEV (reference sequence). CDR3 sequence (DNA): TGTGCCAGCAGTCTCTTTCAGGCGGGGTACGGAGATACGCAGTATTTT. Protein product: CASSLFQAGYGDTQYF.

The rearrangement joins TRBV12-5 to TRBJ2-2, with 11 bases that match TRBD1. V lost 6 bases, J lost 6 bases, and 3 bases stayed unmatched. CDR1 is LGHNT, CDR2 FRNRAP, per germline. This CDR3 is 14 amino acids long. The CDR3 protein is CASGGTGGAGELFF. As DNA, the CDR3 is TGTGCTAGTGGCGGGACAGGGGGTGCCGGGGAGCTGTTTTTT. The variable domain in full, completed from reference TRBV12-5 and TRBJ2-2, reads DARVTQTPRHKVTEMGQEVTMRCQPILGHNTVFWYRQTMMQGLELLAYFRNRAPLDDSGMPKDRFSAEMPDATLATLKIQPSEPRDSAVYFCASGGTGGAGELFFGEGSRLTVL.

This chain's CDR3 is CASSSAGGLYQETQYF. For the CDR3, the DNA is TGTGCCAGCAGTTCAGCGGGGGGGTTGTACCAAGAGACCCAGTACTTC. This chain joins TRBV27 and TRBJ2-5; 10 nucleotides match TRBD2. The length of the CDR3 is 16 residues. Germline trimming cut 4 bases from V and 0 bases from J; bases unmatched to any gene: 5. Germline lookup yields CDR1 MNHEY and CDR2 SMNVEV (reference sequence).

The chain uses TRBV29-1 and TRBJ1-2; D is unresolved. The CDR3 totals 15 residues. V dropped 4 bases and J dropped 8 bases, with 23 bases sitting between them. Looked up from germline, CDR1 is SQVTM and CDR2 is ANQGSEA. The CDR3 reads CSVVRIDSMGYGYTF. For the CDR3, the DNA is TGCAGCGTTGTCAGGATCGATTCGATGGGCTACGGCTACACCTTC.

The chain links TRBV7-9 to TRBJ1-5; D is uncertain. The germline CDR1 and CDR2 sequences are SEHNR and FQNEAQ (reference sequence). The CDR3 extends over 14 amino acids. Trimming removed 4 bases from V and 4 bases from J, with 11 bases in between. The CDR3 DNA reads as TGTGCCAGCAGCTCCCGGGATTTAAATCAGCCCCAGCATTTT. Its protein product is CASSSRDLNQPQHF.

The J gene is TRBJ2-5, the V gene TRBV6-5, with TRBD2 matching 9 bases. CDR3 length equals 15 residues. Unmatched junction bases numbered 10, after V lost 4 bases and J lost 7 bases. Germline assignment: CDR1 MNHEY and CDR2 SVGAGI. The CDR3 DNA reads as TGTGCCAGCAGTTGGACTAGCGAGTCAGAGGTGACCCAGTACTTC. Residues: CASSWTSESEVTQYF.

The CDR3 sequence is CSAMGGDGSQPQHF. CDR3 coding DNA: TGCAGTGCTATGGGAGGGGATGGCAGTCAGCCCCAGCATTTT. V and J are TRBV20-1 and TRBJ1-5; perhaps TRBD1 as D (5 bases). This CDR3 is built from 14 residues. Trimming took 4 bases from V and 6 from J, leaving 16 bases between them. CDR1 and CDR2 (germline): DFQATT, SNEGSKA (reference sequence).

The rearrangement joins TRBV27 to TRBJ2-1, with D uncertain. CDR1 and CDR2 from the germline V gene are MNHEY and SMNVEV (reference sequence). The CDR3 runs 14 residues. Trimming took off 0 bases at V and 7 bases at J, with 10 bases between the two ends. The CDR3 region has the DNA TGTGCCAGCAGTTTATCGGGCTACCTAAATGAGCAGTTCTTC. The encoded protein is CASSLSGYLNEQFF.

V is TRBV12-3 or TRBV12-4 and J is TRBJ1-2; TRBD1 matches at 7 bases. V lost 7 bases to trimming and J lost 1 base; unmatched junction nucleotides: 3. The CDR3 is 13 residues long. The CDR3 DNA follows: TGTGCCAGCAAAGGGACAGTTAACTATGGCTACACCTTC. The encoded protein is CASKGTVNYGYTF.

The chain has TRBV30 and TRBJ2-5, with D uncertain. The germline V and J ends were trimmed by 0 bases and 2 bases, with 13 bases remaining between them. Germline loops: CDR1 GTSNPN, CDR2 SVGIG (reference sequence). This CDR3 is built from 15 residues. CDR3 region: CAWSVLDRYQETQYF. CDR3 nucleotides: TGTGCCTGGAGTGTATTGGACCGTTATCAAGAGACCCAGTACTTC.

The chain uses TRBV29-1 and TRBJ2-7; TRBD2 agrees at 8 bases. The CDR3 is 12 residues long. The germline gives CDR1 SQVTM, CDR2 ANQGSEA. Unmatched junction bases numbered 7, after V lost 6 bases and J lost 6 bases. CDR3 nucleotides: TGCAGCGTCCCATACCGGGGGGGCGAGCAGTACTTC. Its translation: CSVPYRGGEQYF.

The chain has TRBV7-9 and TRBJ2-1; unclear D gene. Germline CDR1 reads SEHNR; CDR2 reads FQNEAQ (reference sequence). Trimming took 6 bases from V and 11 from J, leaving 14 bases between them. This CDR3 is 12 amino acids long. The CDR3 here is CASSYNTVKQFF. The DNA for the CDR3 is TGTGCCAGCAGTTATAACACGGTAAAGCAGTTCTTC.

This chain connects TRBV4-3 to TRBJ1-4; D ambiguous. The CDR3 has 16 amino acids. V lost 0 bases, J lost 5 bases, and 13 bases lay in between. Germline assignment: CDR1 LGHNA and CDR2 YSLEER. The CDR3 reads CASSQDGGRLNEKLFF. The CDR3 nucleotides read TGCGCCAGCAGCCAAGATGGAGGACGGCTAAATGAAAAACTGTTTTTT.

V usage is TRBV7-9 and J usage is TRBJ1-4; D may be TRBD1 (5 bases). The CDR3 is 18 amino acids. CDR1 is SEHNR, CDR2 FQNEAQ, per germline (reference sequence). Trimming removed 2 bases from V and 0 bases from J, with 16 bases in between. CDR3 sequence: CASSLRGPDRATNEKLFF. The CDR3 nucleotides read TGTGCCAGCAGCTTAAGGGGACCTGATCGGGCAACTAATGAAAAACTGTTTTTT.

V and J are TRBV7-9 and TRBJ1-2; no reliable D call. The germline CDR1 and CDR2 sequences are SEHNR and FQNEAQ (reference sequence). This CDR3 contains 14 residues. V was pared by 4 bases and J by 5 bases, with 14 bases between. CDR3 amino acids: CASSWASSEYGYTF. The CDR3 DNA reads as TGTGCCAGCAGCTGGGCGTCCTCGGAGTATGGCTACACCTTC.

This chain joins TRBV14 and TRBJ2-5; no definite D call. Germline CDR1 and CDR2: SGHDN and FVKESK. Trimming took 2 bases from V and 0 from J, leaving 4 bases between them. The CDR3 covers 13 residues. The CDR3 coding sequence is TGTGCCAGCAGCCAAAGGTACCAAGAGACCCAGTACTTC. This codes for CASSQRYQETQYF.

This sequence joins TRBV13 and TRBJ1-6; 8 positions match TRBD1. The J segment lost 7 bases and the V segment lost 5 bases, leaving 7 bases of the junction unmatched. The CDR3 totals 15 residues. The germline gives CDR1 PRHDT, CDR2 FYEKMQ (reference sequence). CDR3 DNA: TGTGCCAGCAGCCCCACAGGGGGACTAAATTCACCCCTCCACTTT. It specifies CASSPTGGLNSPLHF.

This chain uses TRBV29-1 with TRBJ1-1; TRBD1 might be the D (5 bases). In germline, CDR1 is SQVTM, CDR2 ANQGSEA. Trimming removed 4 bases from V and 1 base from J, with 13 bases in between. The CDR3 sequence is 14 residues long. CDR3 bases: TGCAGCGTTGGAAGGGGCAACCAGAACACTGAAGCTTTCTTT. Residues: CSVGRGNQNTEAFF.

The chain couples TRBV9 to TRBJ2-7, with 9 bases fitting TRBD1. Germline-derived CDR1 and CDR2 are SGDLS and YYNGEE. This CDR3 is 14 amino acids long. The V and J ends lost 3 bases and 6 bases, in that order; junction bases with no gene match: 7. Here the CDR3 reads CASSARDRVSEQYF. In DNA, the CDR3 is TGTGCCAGCAGCGCCCGGGACAGGGTATCCGAGCAGTACTTC. Full variable domain (rest looked up from reference TRBV9 and TRBJ2-7): DSGVTQTPKHLITATGQRVTLRCSPRSGDLSVYWYQQSLDQGLQFLIQYYNGEERAKGNILERFSAQQFPDLHSELNLSSLELGDSALYFCASSARDRVSEQYFGPGTRLTVT.

This chain links TRBV9 with TRBJ1-6; maybe TRBD1 (6 bases). Germline V gene data show CDR1 as SGDLS and CDR2 as YYNGEE. The CDR3 covers 15 residues. V dropped 1 base and J dropped 5 bases, with 10 bases sitting between them. The CDR3 DNA sequence: TGTGCCAGCAGCGTAATGGGGGCGGATAATTCACCCCTCCACTTT. Translating gives CASSVMGADNSPLHF.

The rearrangement links TRBV20-1 to TRBJ2-7; perhaps D is TRBD1 or TRBD2 (5 bases each). The germline gives CDR1 DFQATT, CDR2 SNEGSKA (reference sequence). V dropped 3 bases and J dropped 0 bases, with 12 bases sitting between them. CDR3 size: 14 residues. DNA for the CDR3: TGCAGTGCTAGTTCAAGGGACCTCTCCTACGAGCAGTACTTC. As protein: CSASSRDLSYEQYF.

CDR3 protein: CASSPSGTGEQYF. The CDR3, as DNA: TGTGCCAGCAGTCCCTCCGGGACAGGGGAGCAGTACTTC. The chain joins TRBV28 to TRBJ2-7, with 9 bases matching TRBD1. The CDR3 runs to 13 residues. The V and J ends lost 5 bases and 7 bases, in that order; junction bases with no gene match: 6. Germline V gene lookup returns CDR1 MDHEN and CDR2 SYDVKM.

This rearrangement joins TRBV12-3 or TRBV12-4 to TRBJ2-7; D might be TRBD1 or TRBD2, each matching 6 bases. This CDR3 spans 13 amino acids. V was shortened by 10 bases and J by 6 bases, with 19 bases between the two germline ends. The CDR3 sequence is CATLTGGDSEQYF. For the CDR3, the DNA is TGTGCCACTTTGACAGGTGGGGACTCCGAGCAGTACTTC.

The V and J genes are TRBV29-1 and TRBJ1-1, with D tentatively TRBD1 (5 bases). The CDR3 is 12 amino acids. Trimming removed 4 bases at V and 4 bases at J, with 10 bases between. CDR1 and CDR2 (germline): SQVTM, ANQGSEA. The CDR3 DNA follows: TGCAGCGTTGTATGGGGGTTCACTGAAGCTTTCTTT. This sequence encodes CSVVWGFTEAFF.

The CDR3 DNA sequence: TGTGCTAGTGCGTACAATGAGCAGTTCTTC. This encodes CASAYNEQFF. The chain has TRBV12-5 and TRBJ2-1; D is undetermined. The CDR3 sequence is 10 residues long. With 7 bases removed from V and 4 bases from J, the gap between germline ends came to 2 bases. Germline CDR1 LGHNT, CDR2 FRNRAP.

The chain employs TRBV6-2 or TRBV6-3 and TRBJ2-7; 7 nucleotides line up with TRBD1. The CDR3 runs to 14 residues. CDR1 is MNHEY and CDR2 is SVGEGT in the germline V gene. The ends lost 4 bases at V and 10 bases at J; junction bases unmatched: 13. The CDR3 loop reads CASSSTPWQGDQYF. CDR3 nucleotide sequence: TGTGCCAGCAGTTCAACTCCCTGGCAGGGGGACCAGTACTTC.

The genes are TRBV29-1 and TRBJ2-1, with D possibly matching TRBD1 (7 bases). There are 14 residues in the CDR3. CDR1 and CDR2 (germline): SQVTM, ANQGSEA. Trimming left V 5 bases short and J 4 bases short, with 15 bases between. The CDR3 bases are TGCAGCGTTCCCCCCCCAGGGGGGTACAATGAGCAGTTCTTC. This gives the protein CSVPPPGGYNEQFF.

This clonotype appeared once. The gene calls are TRBV29-1 and TRBJ2-2, with D unresolved. The CDR3 has 15 residues. V lost 3 bases, J lost 0 bases, and 11 bases lay in between. Germline loops: CDR1 SQVTM, CDR2 ANQGSEA. The CDR3 DNA reads TGCAGCGTTGACGTGGTCGGGTCGAACACCGGGGAGCTGTTTTTT. Its translation is CSVDVVGSNTGELFF.

The table lists this clonotype with a count of one. The chain links TRBV30 to TRBJ2-2, with D perhaps assigned TRBD1 or TRBD2 (5 bases each). The CDR3 covers 17 residues. V gave up 3 bases and J gave up 3 bases, with 20 bases separating them. CDR1 GTSNPN and CDR2 SVGIG come from the germline V gene (reference sequence). The CDR3 coding sequence is TGTGCCTGGAGCGGACATACGACAGAGGGGTACACCGGGGAGCTGTTTTTT. Its translation is CAWSGHTTEGYTGELFF.